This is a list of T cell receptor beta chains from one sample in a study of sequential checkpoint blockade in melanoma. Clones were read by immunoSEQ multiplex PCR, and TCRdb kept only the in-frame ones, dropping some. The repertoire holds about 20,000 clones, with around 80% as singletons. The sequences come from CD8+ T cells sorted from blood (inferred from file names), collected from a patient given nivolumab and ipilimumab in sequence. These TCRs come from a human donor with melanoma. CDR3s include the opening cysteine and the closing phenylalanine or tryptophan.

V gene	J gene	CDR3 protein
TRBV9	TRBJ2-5	CASRRGLAKQETQYF
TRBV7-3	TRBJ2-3	CASSPGGTSDTQYF
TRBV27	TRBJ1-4	CASSSRGTNEKLFF
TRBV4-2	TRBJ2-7	CASSQGQGESPYEQYF
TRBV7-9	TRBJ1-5	CASSPQRLLDSNQPQHF
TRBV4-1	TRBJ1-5	CASSQGTGGGNQPQHF
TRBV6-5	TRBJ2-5	CASRTSGGPQETQYF
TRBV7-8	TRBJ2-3	CASSQRLAGGPDTQYF
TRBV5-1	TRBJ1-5	CASSADSNNQPQHF
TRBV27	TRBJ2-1	CASSFVNREQFF
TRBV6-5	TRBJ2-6	CASSPRVSGANVLTF
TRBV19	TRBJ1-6	CASSIGQGAQSPLHF
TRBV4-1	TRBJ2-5	CASSQDVEETQYF
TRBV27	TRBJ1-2	CASSLRGGVLQGSTGYTF
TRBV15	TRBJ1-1	CATSRDTSGDRTEAFF
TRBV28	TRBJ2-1	CASSSLGLAGGPSSYNEQFF
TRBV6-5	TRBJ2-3	CASSSLGLQDTQYF
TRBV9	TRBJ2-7	CASSVAGQGDYEQYF
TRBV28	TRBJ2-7	CASSLSGGYYEQYF
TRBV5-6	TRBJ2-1	CASSLGQKNNEQFF
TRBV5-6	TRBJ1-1	CASSYQLGGTEAFF
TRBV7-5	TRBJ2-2	CARSLARQGGRASGELFF
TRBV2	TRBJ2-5	CASSGSSAGTQYF
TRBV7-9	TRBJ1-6	CASSRTGGGNNSPLHF
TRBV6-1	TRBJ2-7	CASSGRGSSYEQYF
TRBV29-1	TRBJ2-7	CSAEGAANSRGSYEQYF
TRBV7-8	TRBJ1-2	CASSLVGGYGYTF
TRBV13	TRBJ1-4	CASSYGTGNEKLFF
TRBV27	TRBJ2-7	CASSQGLAYEQYF
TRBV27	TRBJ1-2	CASSLTSRGGYTF
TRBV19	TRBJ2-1	CASSATSGSNEQFF
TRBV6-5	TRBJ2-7	CASSYQGGVYEQYF
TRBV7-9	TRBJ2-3	CASSFIAGEDTQYF
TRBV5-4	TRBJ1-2	CASSSDRGGYGYTF
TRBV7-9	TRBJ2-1	CASSFGGGGRNEQFF
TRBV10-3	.	CAISDADSYEQYF
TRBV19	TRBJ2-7	CASSITSGSYEQYF
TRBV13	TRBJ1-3	CASSHRDRDTISGNTIYF
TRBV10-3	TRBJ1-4	CAISARGKDQNEKLFF
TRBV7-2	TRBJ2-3	CASSFSGRADTQYF
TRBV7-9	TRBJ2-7	CASSLVDRAYEQYF
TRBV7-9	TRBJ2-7	CASSLSRQGLYEQYF
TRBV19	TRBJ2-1	CASSSGGGSYNEQFF
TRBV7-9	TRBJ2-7	CASSLTVNSYEQYF
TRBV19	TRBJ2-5	CASSIGGTGAETQYF
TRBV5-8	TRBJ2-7	CASSSGGAYEQYF
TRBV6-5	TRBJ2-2	CASSYFGTTGELFF